These 13 T cell receptor beta chains share one sample of origin, sequenced in a study of shared clonotypes between healthy human individuals. Sequenced by immunoSEQ multiplex PCR; TCRdb stores in-frame clones only, minus some. The sample has about 1,500,000 clones, more than 95% seen once; the top ten hold approximately 1%. What was sequenced was naive CD4+ T cells sorted from blood. Subset specified: CD45RA+ positively selected. The receptor set was obtained from a man aged 30 to 45 in good health.

Here the CDR3 DNA reads TGCAGCGTCGCCCCGGGGCAGGCTGGCGAGACCCAGTACTTC. It is translated as CSVAPGQAGETQYF. This sequence joins TRBV29-1 and TRBJ2-5; D may correspond to TRBD1 or TRBD2 (5 bases each). Germline assignment: CDR1 SQVTM and CDR2 ANQGSEA. The CDR3 loop spans 14 amino acids. The V gene lost 6 bases and the J gene lost 5 bases, with 19 bases spanning the gap.

The chain links TRBV5-1 to TRBJ2-3, with D hard to call. Germline assignment: CDR1 SGHRS and CDR2 YFSETQ. Trimming removed 5 bases at V and 2 bases at J, with 15 bases between. This CDR3 contains 15 residues. The CDR3 DNA is TGCGCCAGCAGACCCGAAATACAAAACACAGATACGCAGTATTTT. It yields the protein CASRPEIQNTDTQYF.

This chain joins TRBV10-2 and TRBJ1-5; D remains unclear. V dropped 1 base and J dropped 7 bases, with 14 bases sitting between them. Germline V gene sequence: CDR1 WSHSY, CDR2 SAAADI. CDR3 length equals 15 residues. The CDR3 sequence is CASSEFTTPSQPQHF. The CDR3 DNA reads as TGCGCCAGCAGTGAGTTTACAACCCCCAGCCAGCCCCAGCATTTT.

V and J are TRBV29-1 and TRBJ2-1, with 7 nucleotides matching TRBD2. The V segment lost 0 bases and the J segment 3 bases; nucleotides outside the gene matches: 8. The germline gives CDR1 SQVTM, CDR2 ANQGSEA. This CDR3 region has 16 residues. The CDR3 DNA follows: TGCAGCGTTGAAGATCAAGCGGGGCAATTCTACAATGAGCAGTTCTTC. Its translation is CSVEDQAGQFYNEQFF.

This sequence joins TRBV6-5 and TRBJ2-7, with D maybe TRBD1 (6 bases). There are 13 residues in the CDR3. CDR1 and CDR2 (germline): MNHEY, SVGAGI. With 3 bases removed from V and 6 bases from J, the gap between germline ends came to 12 bases. CDR3 loop: CASSYYREGEQYF. The DNA for the CDR3 is TGTGCCAGCAGTTATTACAGGGAAGGCGAGCAGTACTTC.

CDR3 DNA sequence: TGTGCCAGCAGTCTACCGGGACAGGGGGCTGAAGCTTTCTTT. Translating gives CASSLPGQGAEAFF. This chain uses TRBV6-5 with TRBJ1-1; 11 bases agree with TRBD1. Germline CDR1 reads MNHEY; CDR2 reads SVGAGI. The CDR3 contains 14 residues. V shed 5 bases, J shed 6 bases, and the junction held 5 bases outside the gene matches.

V usage is TRBV15 and J usage is TRBJ1-2, with TRBD1 matching over 8 bases. This CDR3 region has 14 residues. J gave up 5 bases and V 5 bases, and 7 bases lay outside the gene matches. Germline V gene data show CDR1 as LNHNV and CDR2 as YYDKDF (reference sequence). CDR3 nucleotide sequence: TGTGCCACCAGCTTACCAAACAGGGGGTATGGCTACACCTTC. Its protein is CATSLPNRGYGYTF.

The chain uses TRBV29-1 and TRBJ1-2, with TRBD1 identical over 7 bases. Germline loops: CDR1 SQVTM, CDR2 ANQGSEA. The CDR3 totals 14 residues. V trimming: 4 bases; J trimming: 2 bases; junction bases outside the gene matches: 7. The CDR3 sequence is CSVAAGQRNYGYTF. In DNA form, the CDR3 reads TGCAGCGTTGCAGCGGGACAGAGAAACTATGGCTACACCTTC.

For this clone: Different DNA sequences within this sample yield the same CDR3. The chain combines TRBV6-5 with TRBJ1-2; D remains unclear. Per germline, CDR1 MNHEY and CDR2 SVGAGI. This CDR3 is 15 amino acids long. Trimming took 0 bases from V and 0 from J, leaving 8 bases between them. The CDR3 nucleotides read TGTGCCAGCAGTTACTCCAGAGGCACTAACTATGGCTACACCTTC. Translation: CASSYSRGTNYGYTF.

This clone was counted a single time. The same CDR3 arises from other DNA sequences in this sample as well. This rearrangement joins TRBV11-2 to TRBJ2-7; D might be TRBD1 (5 bases). The CDR3 runs to 12 residues. The V gene lost 5 bases and the J gene lost 4 bases, with 9 bases spanning the gap. Germline CDR1 SGHAT, CDR2 FQNNGV. The CDR3 nucleotides read TGTGCCAGCAGCCCCCAGGGATACGAGCAGTACTTC. Its protein is CASSPQGYEQYF.

The chain combines TRBV5-4 with TRBJ2-5; D remains ambiguous. Looked up from germline, CDR1 is SGHNT and CDR2 is YYREEE (reference sequence). CDR3 length equals 15 residues. V was pared by 0 bases and J by 5 bases, with 14 bases between. The CDR3 reads CASSLGVVFLETQYF. CDR3 bases: TGTGCCAGCAGCTTGGGGGTAGTGTTTTTGGAGACCCAGTACTTC.

Concerning this clone itself: This specimen includes other DNA sequences encoding the same CDR3. The genes are TRBV19 and TRBJ1-3; TRBD1 might be the D (5 bases). Germline V lookup: CDR1 LNHDA, CDR2 SQIVND (reference sequence). The length of the CDR3 is 13 residues. Trimming took 8 bases from V and 0 from J, leaving 8 bases between them. The CDR3 sequence: CASSGSSGNTIYF. Here the CDR3 DNA reads TGTGCCAGTTCAGGGAGCTCTGGAAACACCATATATTTT.

This rearrangement joins TRBV4-2 to TRBJ1-5; D remains unclear. Germline V lookup: CDR1 LGHNA, CDR2 YNFKEQ. Between the trimmed V and J ends, which lost 3 bases and 7 bases, there was a span of 13 bases. This CDR3 region has 14 residues. As DNA, the CDR3 is TGTGCCAGCAGCCAGGTTGGGCCTGGACAGCCCCAGCATTTT. It specifies CASSQVGPGQPQHF.